The 22 T cell receptor beta chains below come from one sample, sequenced in a study of cytomegalovirus exposure and HLA in healthy donors. Only in-frame clones appear in the TCRdb table, and some are missing; sequencing was by immunoSEQ multiplex PCR. The repertoire has about 160,000 clones, about 90% of them found once; the top ten carry 4% to 4.5%. Source material: PBMCs. The source is a man in his late teens or twenties in good health and CMV-seropositive.

This sequence joins TRBV4-1 and TRBJ2-2; tentatively, D is TRBD1 (6 bases). V lost 4 bases and J 5 bases, leaving 14 bases between the germline ends. CDR1 and CDR2 (germline): MGHRA, YSYEKL. This CDR3 contains 15 residues. The CDR3 nucleotides are TGCGCCAGCAGCCGCGGCAGGGGAAGAACCGGGGAGCTGTTTTTT. As protein: CASSRGRGRTGELFF.

The V gene is TRBV2, the J gene TRBJ1-1; TRBD1 might be the D (5 bases). The CDR3 is made up of 15 amino acids. Trimming shortened V by 2 bases and J by 7 bases, and 17 bases separated the two germline ends. The V gene's germline CDR1 is SNHLY and CDR2 FYNNEI. CDR3 in DNA: TGTGCCAGCAGTGAATACGGGACTGGGAGGGATGAAGCTTTCTTT. This translates into CASSEYGTGRDEAFF. The full variable domain, its missing parts supplied by reference TRBV2 and TRBJ1-1, is EPEVTQTPSHQVTQMGQEVILRCVPISNHLYFYWYRQILGQKVEFLVSFYNNEISEKSEIFDDQFSVERPDGSNFTLKIRSTKLEDSAMYFCASSEYGTGRDEAFFGQGTRLTVV.

This chain links TRBV4-1 with TRBJ2-3; 13 bases fit TRBD2. Germline lookup yields CDR1 MGHRA and CDR2 YSYEKL. The CDR3 is 14 amino acids. V shed 11 bases, J shed 5 bases, and the junction held 7 bases outside the gene matches. CDR3 region: CAVGLAGAKDTQYF. CDR3 DNA sequence: TGCGCCGTCGGACTAGCGGGAGCTAAAGATACGCAGTATTTT.

The V and J genes are TRBV25-1 and TRBJ2-1; TRBD2 matches 10 bases. Per the germline V gene, CDR1 is MGHDK and CDR2 is SYGVNS. The CDR3 sequence is 15 residues long. The ends lost 1 base at V and 6 bases at J; junction bases unmatched: 3. The CDR3: CASSESSGSGNEQFF. The CDR3 DNA follows: TGTGCCAGCAGTGAATCTAGCGGGAGTGGCAATGAGCAGTTCTTC. Full variable domain (rest looked up from reference TRBV25-1 and TRBJ2-1): EADIYQTPRYLVIGTGKKITLECSQTMGHDKMYWYQQDPGMELHLIHYSYGVNSTEKGDLSSESTVSRIRTEHFPLTLESARPSHTSQYLCASSESSGSGNEQFFGPGTRLTVL.

The CDR3 here is CASSLSWREFEQYF. The CDR3 coding sequence is TGTGCCAGCAGTTTATCGTGGCGGGAGTTCGAGCAGTACTTC. The chain recombines TRBV27 with TRBJ2-7; 7 nucleotides agree with TRBD2. V gave up 0 bases and J gave up 6 bases; unmatched junction bases: 5. CDR1 MNHEY and CDR2 SMNVEV come from the germline V gene (reference sequence). The length of the CDR3 is 14 residues.

This sequence joins TRBV7-9 and TRBJ1-5; unclear D gene. The CDR3 totals 13 residues. V lost 1 base and J 5 bases, leaving 6 bases between the germline ends. Per the germline V gene, CDR1 is SEHNR and CDR2 is FQNEAQ (reference sequence). CDR3 residues: CASSLGSDQPQHF. The CDR3 nucleotides are TGTGCCAGCAGCTTAGGATCGGATCAGCCCCAGCATTTT.

The rearrangement links TRBV28 to TRBJ2-3; possibly TRBD1 for D (6 bases). CDR1 and CDR2 from the germline V gene are MDHEN and SYDVKM. The V end was cut by 2 bases, the J end by 8 bases, with 17 bases between. This CDR3 has 15 residues. The CDR3 reads CASSLSTGPGGTQYF. The CDR3 DNA reads as TGTGCCAGCAGTTTAAGTACAGGGCCCGGCGGTACGCAGTATTTT.

The rearrangement joins TRBV18 to TRBJ2-3; D is possibly TRBD1 (6 bases). The V gene's germline CDR1 is KGHSH and CDR2 LQKENI. V lost 3 bases and J lost 5, with 9 bases in between. The CDR3 has 13 amino acids. CDR3 residues: CASSPGQLDTQYF. CDR3 sequence (DNA): TGTGCCAGCTCACCCGGACAGTTAGATACGCAGTATTTT.

The CDR3 DNA reads as TGTGCCAGCAGTTCTCCCAGGGGTGCCGGGGAGCTGTTTTTT. Its translation: CASSSPRGAGELFF. This chain joins TRBV6-6 and TRBJ2-2, with D possibly TRBD1 on 6 matching bases. CDR1 is MNHNY and CDR2 is SVGAGI in the germline V gene (reference sequence). V lost 4 bases and J lost 6, with 12 bases in between. CDR3 length: 14 residues.

In DNA, the CDR3 is TGTGCCAGCAGCTCGGATCGAGGGACCGGGGAGCTGTTTTTT. Its translation is CASSSDRGTGELFF. The J gene is TRBJ2-2, the V gene TRBV6-5, with D tentatively TRBD2 (5 bases). CDR1 is MNHEY, CDR2 SVGAGI, per germline. Trimming removed 6 bases from V and 5 bases from J, with 13 bases in between. The CDR3 has 14 residues.

The CDR3 DNA is TGTGCCAGCAAGGGACAGGGAATCCGCTATGGCTACACCTTC. Translated, it gives CASKGQGIRYGYTF. The chain employs TRBV2 and TRBJ1-2, with TRBD1 matching 9 bases. The trim removed 7 bases at V and 4 bases at J, leaving 7 bases unmatched. CDR1 is SNHLY, CDR2 FYNNEI, per germline. This CDR3 region has 14 residues.

This chain uses TRBV4-1 with TRBJ2-7, with 11 bases matching TRBD2. CDR1 and CDR2 from the germline V gene are MGHRA and YSYEKL. J lost 4 bases, V lost 0 bases, and 11 bases had no gene match. This CDR3 is 18 amino acids long. CDR3 DNA sequence: TGCGCCAGCAGCCAAGATCGCGGTTTAGCGGGAGGGTTTTACGAGCAGTACTTC. This encodes CASSQDRGLAGGFYEQYF.

J is TRBJ2-2 and V is TRBV25-1; 7 bases agree with TRBD1. Germline CDR1 is MGHDK and CDR2 is SYGVNS. The CDR3 runs to 16 residues. After removal of 3 bases from V and 2 bases from J, the junction contained 6 bases not matched to a gene. The CDR3 reads CASSEFRDSNTGELFF. The CDR3 DNA reads TGTGCCAGCAGTGAGTTCCGGGACAGTAACACCGGGGAGCTGTTTTTT. The variable domain in full, with the rest retrieved from reference TRBV25-1 and TRBJ2-2, is EADIYQTPRYLVIGTGKKITLECSQTMGHDKMYWYQQDPGMELHLIHYSYGVNSTEKGDLSSESTVSRIRTEHFPLTLESARPSHTSQYLCASSEFRDSNTGELFFGEGSRLTVL.

This clone appeared a few times. This chain connects TRBV18 to TRBJ2-5, with 8 bases that match TRBD1. The J segment lost 0 bases and the V segment lost 3 bases, leaving 3 bases of the junction unmatched. The CDR3 contains 15 residues. The germline gives CDR1 KGHSH, CDR2 LQKENI. In DNA form, the CDR3 reads TGTGCCAGCTCACCCGCGGACAGGGACCAAGAGACCCAGTACTTC. It is translated as CASSPADRDQETQYF.

The chain joins TRBV30 to TRBJ2-5, with 9 bases identical to TRBD2. The V segment lost 5 bases and the J segment 4 bases; nucleotides outside the gene matches: 14. The CDR3 is made up of 16 amino acids. Germline V lookup: CDR1 GTSNPN, CDR2 SVGIG (reference sequence). This CDR3 reads CAWEFAIAGVVETQYF. The CDR3 nucleotides read TGTGCCTGGGAGTTCGCCATAGCGGGAGTGGTAGAGACCCAGTACTTC. The variable domain in full, with the rest retrieved from reference TRBV30 and TRBJ2-5, is SQTIHQWPATLVQPVGSPLSLECTVEGTSNPNLYWYRQAAGRGLQLLFYSVGIGQISSEVPQNLSASRPQDRQFILSSKKLLLSDSGFYLCAWEFAIAGVVETQYFGPGTRLLVL.

This sequence joins TRBV11-2 and TRBJ1-2, with D possibly matching TRBD1 (5 bases). V was pared by 3 bases and J by 0 bases, with 5 bases between. This CDR3 region has 13 residues. Per germline, CDR1 SGHAT and CDR2 FQNNGV. This CDR3 is CASSLDTNYGYTF. The CDR3 coding sequence is TGTGCCAGCAGCTTGGACACTAACTATGGCTACACCTTC.

The chain joins TRBV19 to TRBJ2-5; 9 nucleotides align to TRBD2. V lost 5 bases, J lost 2 bases, and 9 bases stayed unmatched. The length of the CDR3 is 16 residues. Per the germline V gene, CDR1 is LNHDA and CDR2 is SQIVND (reference sequence). Written as DNA, the CDR3 is TGTGCCAGTAGTCCCCGCCAAGCGGGAGGACAAGAGACCCAGTACTTC. Amino acids: CASSPRQAGGQETQYF.

Written as DNA, the CDR3 is TGTGCCAGCAGCTTACTGAACACCATATATTTT. Its protein is CASSLLNTIYF. The chain uses TRBV5-6 and TRBJ1-3; D is unclear. The V gene lost 2 bases and the J gene lost 7 bases, with 4 bases spanning the gap. The CDR3 runs to 11 residues. Germline loops: CDR1 SGHDT, CDR2 YYEEEE.

The CDR3 here is CASTNRGYGYTF. The CDR3 DNA reads as TGTGCCAGTACTAACAGGGGCTATGGCTACACCTTC. J is TRBJ1-2 and V is TRBV19; 7 bases map to TRBD1. The CDR3 length is 12 residues. V was pared by 7 bases and J by 4 bases, with 3 bases of the junction left unmatched. Germline V CDR1 and CDR2: LNHDA, SQIVND (reference sequence).

The chain is built from TRBV19 and TRBJ1-1, with TRBD1 as a possible D gene (6 bases). V was cut by 8 bases and J by 2 bases, with 12 bases left in between. This CDR3 spans 13 amino acids. From germline, CDR1 is LNHDA and CDR2 SQIVND (reference sequence). CDR3 sequence: CASVTGFNTEAFF. In DNA, the CDR3 is TGTGCCAGTGTAACAGGGTTTAACACTGAAGCTTTCTTT. Complete variable domain (other parts from reference TRBV19 and TRBJ1-1): DGGITQSPKYLFRKEGQNVTLSCEQNLNHDAMYWYRQDPGQGLRLIYYSQIVNDFQKGDIAEGYSVSREKKESFPLTVTSAQKNPTAFYLCASVTGFNTEAFFGQGTRLTVV.

This rearrangement joins TRBV6-6 to TRBJ1-1, with TRBD1 as a possible D gene (5 bases). The germline V and J ends were trimmed by 6 bases and 1 base, with 12 bases remaining between them. This CDR3 has 14 amino acids. Germline V gene sequence: CDR1 MNHNY, CDR2 SVGAGI (reference sequence). This CDR3 reads CASRKFRENTEAFF. The CDR3 nucleotides read TGTGCCAGCAGAAAATTCAGGGAGAACACTGAAGCTTTCTTT.

This sequence joins TRBV5-4 and TRBJ2-7; 7 bases are shared with TRBD2. CDR1 SGHNT and CDR2 YYREEE come from the germline V gene (reference sequence). CDR3 length equals 15 residues. Unmatched junction bases numbered 6, after V lost 1 base and J lost 2 bases. CDR3: CASSLQGGSAYEQYF. The CDR3 DNA follows: TGTGCCAGCAGCTTGCAGGGCGGGAGTGCCTACGAGCAGTACTTC. The full variable domain, with the rest looked up from reference TRBV5-4 and TRBJ2-7, is ETGVTQSPTHLIKTRGQQVTLRCSSQSGHNTVSWYQQALGQGPQFIFQYYREEENGRGNFPPRFSGLQFPNYSSELNVNALELDDSALYLCASSLQGGSAYEQYFGPGTRLTVT.